These T cell receptor beta chains were read from a single sample in a study of T cell changes during pregnancy in multiple sclerosis. The repertoire was sequenced with immunoSEQ multiplex PCR; TCRdb's copy has only in-frame clones and lacks some. The data show roughly 84,000 clones, 93% seen once. The material sequenced was peripheral blood, taken in the third trimester of pregnancy. The receptors here all came from a female donor in good health, enrolled as a control in a pregnancy study. CDR3s include the opening cysteine and the closing phenylalanine or tryptophan. A D gene is named only where the DNA matches it firmly. Where a row states a size, it is once, few, many or the class of an expanded clone; other rows omit it.

J gene | D gene | V gene | CDR3 length | clone size | CDR3 DNA | CDR3 protein
TRBJ1-1 | TRBD1 | TRBV27 | 18 | once | TGTGCCAGCAGCAAGACAGGGGGCGCTATGTTGTGGCACACTGAAGCTTTCTTT | CASSKTGGAMLWHTEAFF
TRBJ2-2 | NA | TRBV4-1 | 16 | NA | TGCGCCAGCAGCCAAGATTACCCTCAGGGTTACGGGGAGCTGTTTTTT | CASSQDYPQGYGELFF
TRBJ1-1 | TRBD1 | TRBV16 | 15 | NA | TGTGCCAGCAGCCAAGGGACAGGGAAGAACACTGAAGCTTTCTTT | CASSQGTGKNTEAFF
TRBJ1-5 | TRBD1 | TRBV5-1 | 14 | NA | TGCGCCAGCAGCCTACAGGGGGGTAATCAGCCCCAGCATTTT | CASSLQGGNQPQHF
TRBJ2-7 | NA | TRBV9 | 12 | NA | TGTGCCAGCAGTGGAACCGGGACAAAAATCAACTTC | CASSGTGTKINF
TRBJ2-7 | NA | TRBV27 | 13 | NA | TGTGCCAGCAGTCGGGACATCGTCTACGAGCAGTACTTC | CASSRDIVYEQYF
TRBJ2-7 | TRBD1 | TRBV14 | 14 | NA | TGTGCCAGCTCCCGGACAGGGTTAGGCTACGAGCAGTACTTC | CASSRTGLGYEQYF
TRBJ2-7 | NA | TRBV6-1 | 14 | NA | TGTGCCAGCAGTAAAGGGGGAGCTGAGTACGAGCAGTACTTC | CASSKGGAEYEQYF
TRBJ1-1 | TRBD1 | TRBV5-1 | 16 | NA | TGCGCCAGCAGCGCGCAGGGGGGCGTACCCCCCGCTGAAGCTTTCTTT | CASSAQGGVPPAEAFF
TRBJ2-3 | NA | TRBV14 | 17 | NA | TGTGCCAGCAGCCTTAGAAGACAGGGAGGTCTTCGGGATACGCAGTATTTT | CASSLRRQGGLRDTQYF
TRBJ2-5 | NA | TRBV4-1 | 13 | once | TGCGCCAGCAGCCAAGTGGCGGGGGAGACCCAGTACTTC | CASSQVAGETQYF
TRBJ2-1 | TRBD2 | TRBV4-2 | 18 | NA | TGTGCCAGCAGCCTGCCAAGCGGGAGCGACTTCTCCTACAATGAGCAGTTCTTC | CASSLPSGSDFSYNEQFF
TRBJ2-1 | NA | TRBV27 | 12 | NA | TGTGCCAGCAGGGACTTAAAGAGGATTGAGTTCTTC | CASRDLKRIEFF
TRBJ1-2 | NA | TRBV27 | 13 | NA | TGTGCCAGCAGGGTTTCAAACAGGGTGGGCTACACCTTC | CASRVSNRVGYTF
TRBJ1-1 | TRBD1 | TRBV27 | 14 | NA | TGTGCCAGCAGTTTCCAGGGGGCTTCAGGTGAAGCTTTCTTT | CASSFQGASGEAFF
TRBJ1-5 | NA | TRBV28 | 15 | NA | TGTGCCAGCAGCGTCGGGACTCTTATAGGTCAGCCCCAGCATTTT | CASSVGTLIGQPQHF
TRBJ2-1 | NA | TRBV15 | 12 | once | TGTGCCACCAGCGAGGATTCGGTAAAGCAGTTCTTC | CATSEDSVKQFF
TRBJ2-7 | TRBD2 | TRBV5-4 | 16 | NA | TGTGCCAGCAGCCGGGGGGGGACTAGGGGCACCGCGGGGGAGTACTTC | CASSRGGTRGTAGEYF